Sequencing of this T cell receptor beta chain was carried out in a study of Ad26.COV2.S vaccination and SARS-CoV-2 variants. Study results and caveats: Reports say spike-specific CD8+ and CD4+ T cell responses covered substantial breadth after vaccination.

The repertoire was sequenced with immunoSEQ multiplex PCR; TCRdb's copy has only in-frame clones and lacks some. The table includes more than 150,000 clones, roughly nine tenths detected once. Turning to this clone: No antigen is known for it.

The CDR3 is 14 amino acids. Per germline, CDR1 MDHEN and CDR2 SYDVKM. The V gene lost 6 bases and the J gene lost 4 bases, with 15 bases spanning the gap. This specimen was peripheral blood, taken after recovery from COVID-19. This TCR derives from a human donor who had recovered from COVID-19. This rearrangement joins TRBV28 to TRBJ1-1; D might be TRBD1 (6 bases). CDR3 sequence (DNA): TGTGCCAGCAGCCCCCGTGAGGGGGGCACTGAAGCTTTCTTT. It encodes CASSPREGGTEAFF.